The source of this T cell receptor (beta chain) is a study of T cell responses to AZD1222 COVID-19 vaccine. Study outcomes and limitations: Females made up more of the donors, who were largely white British, and clonal diversity may have come out too low. Mapped onto spike, vaccine-associated CD4 TCRs spanned it and were dominant at 160-218 and 743-854. Baseline serology detected seropositivity in only 5 to 7 AZD1222 recipients. Scientists sampled the repertoires only once the peak T cell response had passed.

In its sample, this clone was seen once. As yet, its antigen is unknown. The assay was immunoSEQ multiplex PCR, and TCRdb's table has in-frame clones only and misses some. The data show 130,000 to 150,000 clones, about 90% seen once. Looked up from germline, CDR1 is KGHSH and CDR2 is LQKENI. Trimming stripped 3 bases from V and 6 bases from J, with 8 bases between. This CDR3 comprises 13 residues. The sequencing here drew on peripheral blood, taken on day 0 of AZD1222 vaccination. This clonotype was obtained from an adult in good health. This chain connects TRBV18 to TRBJ2-2; D gene ambiguous. The chain's CDR3 is CASSPAWAGELFF. The CDR3 DNA follows: TGTGCCAGCTCACCGGCGTGGGCCGGGGAGCTGTTTTTT. Using reference TRBV18 and TRBJ2-2 for the parts outside the CDR3, the full variable domain is NAGVMQNPRHLVRRRGQEARLRCSPMKGHSHVYWYRQLPEEGLKFMVYLQKENIIDESGMPKERFSAEFPKEGPSILRIQQVVRGDSAAYFCASSPAWAGELFFGEGSRLTVL.